The 2 T cell receptor beta chains below were found in one sample sequenced in a study of cytotoxic CD8 clonotypes in ibrutinib-treated CLL. Generated by immunoSEQ multiplex PCR, the TCRdb table keeps only in-frame clones and is missing some. Among 2,500 to 3,000 clones listed, 82% were seen once. This specimen consisted of PBMCs, obtained before ibrutinib treatment. These receptors originate from a human donor with chronic lymphocytic leukemia.

The gene calls are TRBV6-1 and TRBJ2-3; 15 nucleotides agree with TRBD2. Germline assignment: CDR1 MNHNS and CDR2 SASEGT. The CDR3 has 18 residues. J was trimmed by 5 bases and V by 2 bases; bases with no gene match: 8. CDR3 DNA: TGTGCCAGCAGTGAACTGGGACTAGCGGGGGGTAGGGGAGATACGCAGTATTTT. Protein: CASSELGLAGGRGDTQYF.

CDR3 in amino acids: CASSLDPGGFGYTF. The CDR3 bases are TGTGCCAGCAGCTTGGACCCAGGGGGCTTTGGCTACACCTTC. The rearrangement links TRBV5-6 to TRBJ1-2, with 8 bases lining up with TRBD1. The V and J ends lost 0 bases and 7 bases, in that order; junction bases with no gene match: 5. This CDR3 comprises 14 residues. Germline values: CDR1 SGHDT, CDR2 YYEEEE.